Included here is one T cell receptor beta chain sequence, with context. Its specificity is not known. The sample belongs to a study of T cells in Graves' hyperthyroidism and ophthalmopathy. Amplification targeted TCR beta CDR3 regions from RNA transcripts. HTBI primers were the set used in a first-round RT-PCR of the TCR CDR3. TCRdb called the multiplex PCR reads again in MiXCR, with one record for every CDR3 protein. This table has hundreds of thousands of distinct CDR3 sequences, under 60% appearing once. For Graves' hyperthyroidism to be stable, ophthalmopathy could not progress within 18 months. The patients, who ranged from 18 to 65 in age, presented with newly diagnosed hyperthyroidism lasting under 2 months. Study findings and constraints: Among thyroid clonotypes expanded above 0.001, most also appeared in blood.

Germline CDR1 reads SGDLS; CDR2 reads YYNGEE. V gave up 4 bases and J gave up 3 bases; unmatched junction bases: 6. There are 14 residues in the CDR3. This sequence joins TRBV9 and TRBJ2-5; 7 bases are a match to TRBD1. This receptor was obtained from a young woman with Graves' hyperthyroidism. Specimen: peripheral blood or thyroid tissue (not recorded which). CDR3 sequence: CASSSSGTEETQYF. Here the CDR3 DNA reads TGTGCCAGCAGCTCCTCCGGGACAGAAGAGACCCAGTACTTC.